These 27 T cell receptor beta chains were sequenced from one sample in a study of response to subunit inactivated influenza vaccine. TCRdb independently ran MiXCR on the RT-PCR reads; one entry per CDR3 protein. The profile shows about 160,000 distinct CDR3 sequences, over 8.5% of them singletons. The source material was CD8+ T cells sorted from PBMCs, sampled less than 30 months after vaccination. The receptors were sampled from a man aged 50 to 69 who received an inactivated influenza vaccine.

This clonotype was seen at least ten times. This chain connects TRBV7-2 to TRBJ2-7; D gene uncertain. The CDR3 has 13 amino acids. The V and J ends lost 1 base and 2 bases respectively, with 6 bases between them. The germline CDR1 and CDR2 sequences are SGHTA and FQGNSA. CDR3 sequence reads: CASSLGAPYEQYF. The DNA for the CDR3 is TGTGCCAGCAGCTTAGGGGCCCCCTACGAGCAGTACTTC.

This chain links TRBV5-6 with TRBJ1-5; TRBD1 matches 7 bases. Trimming cost V 3 bases and J 7 bases; bases outside gene matches: 13. Per germline, CDR1 SGHDT and CDR2 YYEEEE. This CDR3 spans 16 amino acids. The CDR3 protein is CASSSRDRGWGQPQHF. As DNA, the CDR3 is TGTGCCAGCAGCTCCAGGGACAGAGGATGGGGCCAGCCCCAGCATTTT.

This clonotype was seen many times. This chain joins TRBV28 and TRBJ2-7; no clear D. CDR3 length: 10 amino acids. V lost 8 bases to trimming and J lost 3 bases, with 5 bases between them. Per the germline V gene, CDR1 is MDHEN and CDR2 is SYDVKM. The CDR3: CASGGYEQYF. DNA of the CDR3: TGTGCCAGCGGTGGCTACGAGCAGTACTTC.

The V gene is TRBV20-1, the J gene TRBJ1-1; D remains ambiguous. The length of the CDR3 is 14 residues. Trimming took off 4 bases at V and 2 bases at J, with 14 bases between the two ends. The V gene's germline CDR1 is DFQATT and CDR2 SNEGSKA (reference sequence). The CDR3 DNA follows: TGCAGTGCTATCCATTACGAGCCAAACACTGAAGCTTTCTTT. The encoded protein is CSAIHYEPNTEAFF.

The V gene is TRBV27, the J gene TRBJ2-7, with 12 nucleotides matching TRBD2. The CDR3 consists of 13 residues. CDR1 is MNHEY and CDR2 is SMNVEV in the germline V gene (reference sequence). Trimming at V came to 5 bases and at J to 6 bases, leaving 2 bases not matched to a gene. This CDR3 is CASSRGLAGEQYF. CDR3 DNA: TGTGCCAGCAGTCGGGGACTAGCGGGCGAGCAGTACTTC.

This clonotype has at least ten counts. The genes are TRBV11-2 and TRBJ2-7, with D uncertain. From germline, CDR1 is SGHAT and CDR2 FQNNGV. This CDR3 region has 12 residues. Trimming took 8 bases from V and 5 from J, leaving 13 bases between them. CDR3 loop: CASFDPSDEQYF. The CDR3 DNA follows: TGTGCCAGCTTTGACCCCTCGGACGAGCAGTACTTC.

This clonotype appeared a few times. This chain uses TRBV4-3 with TRBJ1-2; D possibly corresponds to TRBD1 (6 bases). Per germline, CDR1 LGHNA and CDR2 YSLEER. Trimming took 1 base from V and 4 from J, leaving 10 bases between them. The CDR3 covers 14 residues. Here the CDR3 DNA reads TGCGCCAGCAGCCAAGTCCAGGGGACCTATGGCTACACCTTC. It translates to CASSQVQGTYGYTF.

This clonotype was counted only a few times. This chain connects TRBV27 to TRBJ2-7; 12 nucleotides agree with TRBD2. This CDR3 has 15 residues. The germline V gene has CDR1 MNHEY and CDR2 SMNVEV (reference sequence). J was trimmed by 3 bases and V by 5 bases; bases with no gene match: 5. CDR3: CASSRLAGGFYEQYF. The CDR3 DNA follows: TGTGCCAGCAGTCGTCTAGCGGGAGGGTTCTACGAGCAGTACTTC.

V usage is TRBV13 and J usage is TRBJ2-7; 8 bases map to TRBD2. The CDR3 runs to 15 residues. Per the germline V gene, CDR1 is PRHDT and CDR2 is FYEKMQ (reference sequence). The V segment lost 5 bases and the J segment 4 bases; nucleotides outside the gene matches: 10. This chain's CDR3 is CASSPTGTSWYEQYF. The CDR3 bases are TGTGCCAGCAGCCCAACCGGGACTAGTTGGTACGAGCAGTACTTC.

This clonotype came up a few times. J is TRBJ2-7 and V is TRBV25-1, with D tentatively TRBD2 (5 bases). The CDR3 runs to 12 residues. CDR1 MGHDK and CDR2 SYGVNS come from the germline V gene. V lost 7 bases to trimming and J lost 3 bases, with 10 bases between them. CDR3 nucleotides: TGTGCCAGCACACTAGTGGGCTACGAGCAGTACTTC. It codes for CASTLVGYEQYF.

This clonotype was counted only a few times. V gene TRBV24-1 combines with J gene TRBJ2-1; D may be TRBD1 or TRBD2 (6 bases each). Trimming removed 2 bases at V and 7 bases at J, with 11 bases between. CDR1 and CDR2 from the germline V gene are KGHDR and SFDVKD. The CDR3 runs 14 residues. The CDR3 loop is CATSDYRDFNEQFF. In DNA, the CDR3 is TGTGCCACCAGTGATTACAGGGACTTTAATGAGCAGTTCTTC.

The chain uses TRBV4-3 and TRBJ1-3, with 8 positions matching TRBD1. Germline CDR1 and CDR2: LGHNA and YSLEER. The CDR3 loop spans 14 amino acids. V lost 4 bases, J lost 4 bases, and 3 bases stayed unmatched. In DNA, the CDR3 is TGCGCCAGCAGCCTGGACAGGGAAGGAAACACCATATATTTT. Amino acid sequence: CASSLDREGNTIYF.

This chain joins TRBV2 and TRBJ2-7, with D unclear. Trimming left V 11 bases short and J 0 bases short, with 11 bases between. The CDR3 runs 12 residues. Germline lookup yields CDR1 SNHLY and CDR2 FYNNEI. DNA for the CDR3: TGTGCCGCCACTGCGAGCTCCTACGAGCAGTACTTC. This sequence encodes CAATASSYEQYF. The full variable domain, rest sourced from reference TRBV2 and TRBJ2-7, is EPEVTQTPSHQVTQMGQEVILRCVPISNHLYFYWYRQILGQKVEFLVSFYNNEISEKSEIFDDQFSVERPDGSNFTLKIRSTKLEDSAMYFCAATASSYEQYFGPGTRLTVT.

The chain is built from TRBV12-3 or TRBV12-4 and TRBJ2-5; TRBD2 matches at 12 bases. V gave up 6 bases and J gave up 2 bases; unmatched junction bases: 7. The CDR3 is 16 residues long. The CDR3 coding sequence is TGTGCCAGCAGCCCACTAGCGGGAGGACCTCAAGAGACCCAGTACTTC. It specifies CASSPLAGGPQETQYF.

The V and J genes are TRBV20-1 and TRBJ2-1, with 11 bases aligning to TRBD2. J lost 9 bases, V lost 0 bases, and 13 bases had no gene match. This CDR3 is built from 17 residues. Germline V gene lookup returns CDR1 DFQATT and CDR2 SNEGSKA (reference sequence). The chain's CDR3 is CSARDWGTSGPTGEQFF. Written as DNA, the CDR3 is TGCAGTGCTAGAGATTGGGGGACTAGCGGACCGACGGGTGAGCAGTTCTTC.

Of note for this clonotype: At one end the junction does not follow the germline gene, possibly because of a read error. The CDR3: CASSLGLAPFEF. The CDR3 DNA sequence: TGTGCCAGCAGTTTAGGACTAGCCCCATTTGAGTTC. The chain links TRBV12-3 or TRBV12-4 to TRBJ2-1, with TRBD2 matching over 7 bases. This CDR3 spans 12 amino acids.

V gene TRBV11-2 combines with J gene TRBJ2-1, with 7 nucleotides matching TRBD1. Germline loops: CDR1 SGHAT, CDR2 FQNNGV. The CDR3 totals 15 residues. Losses at the gene ends were 0 bases for V and 10 bases for J; bases not matched to a gene: 9. The CDR3 DNA is TGTGCCAGCAGCTTAGAAAACAGGGGTCAGGGGGAGCAGTTCTTC. Translation gives CASSLENRGQGEQFF.

This sequence joins TRBV11-2 and TRBJ2-1; D is possibly TRBD2 (5 bases). Germline assignment: CDR1 SGHAT and CDR2 FQNNGV. CDR3 length: 14 amino acids. V was cut by 1 base and J by 9 bases, with 13 bases left in between. The CDR3 DNA sequence: TGTGCCAGCAGCTTAGGACTTAGGGCGGGTGAGCAGTTCTTC. This translates into CASSLGLRAGEQFF.

This clonotype was counted a few times. The chain joins TRBV11-2 to TRBJ2-7, with D uncertain. The V gene's germline CDR1 is SGHAT and CDR2 FQNNGV. The V gene lost 4 bases and the J gene lost 6 bases, with 13 bases spanning the gap. CDR3 length: 13 amino acids. CDR3 region: CASSSANPLEQYF. CDR3 sequence (DNA): TGTGCCAGCAGCTCCGCAAACCCCCTCGAGCAGTACTTC. Looking up the rest from reference TRBV11-2 and TRBJ2-7 gives the full variable domain: EAGVAQSPRYKIIEKRQSVAFWCNPISGHATLYWYQQILGQGPKLLIQFQNNGVVDDSQLPKDRFSAERLKGVDSTLKIQPAKLEDSAVYLCASSSANPLEQYFGPGTRLTVT.

This clonotype was seen at least ten times. The chain is built from TRBV28 and TRBJ1-6, with TRBD1 as a possible D gene (5 bases). The CDR3 totals 14 residues. V dropped 1 base and J dropped 6 bases, with 7 bases sitting between them. Germline CDR1 and CDR2: MDHEN and SYDVKM. The CDR3 sequence is CASSLSGSNSPLHF. CDR3 DNA: TGTGCCAGCAGTTTATCAGGGTCTAATTCACCCCTCCACTTT.

Here the CDR3 DNA reads TGTGCCACCAGTGATTTGCGACAGGGAGGAATGGTCCAGTACTTC. It specifies CATSDLRQGGMVQYF. This chain uses TRBV24-1 with TRBJ2-5; D perhaps matches TRBD1 (7 bases). CDR1 is KGHDR and CDR2 is SFDVKD in the germline V gene. The CDR3 is made up of 15 amino acids. V dropped 0 bases and J dropped 10 bases, with 17 bases sitting between them.

The chain couples TRBV29-1 to TRBJ2-2; D gene uncertain. Germline assignment: CDR1 SQVTM and CDR2 ANQGSEA. This CDR3 contains 11 residues. Trimming cost V 4 bases and J 5 bases, with 5 bases left between them. CDR3 nucleotides: TGCAGCGTTGGAAGAACCGGGGAGCTGTTTTTT. This encodes CSVGRTGELFF.

This clonotype was seen many times. V usage is TRBV20-1 and J usage is TRBJ1-2; 10 bases are shared with TRBD1. CDR1 and CDR2 (germline): DFQATT, SNEGSKA (reference sequence). Trimming took 4 bases from V and 5 from J; bases not matched to a gene: 7. The CDR3 has 14 amino acids. This CDR3 is CSATRQGAGYGYTF. Here the CDR3 DNA reads TGCAGTGCTACCCGACAGGGGGCAGGTTATGGCTACACCTTC.

This clonotype was observed a few times. This chain connects TRBV2 to TRBJ2-7; TRBD1 might be the D (6 bases). V lost 8 bases, J lost 2 bases, and 13 bases lay in between. The length of the CDR3 is 13 residues. Looked up from germline, CDR1 is SNHLY and CDR2 is FYNNEI. The CDR3 DNA sequence: TGTGCCAGCGCAGGGGACGCAGCCTACGAGCAGTACTTC. This codes for CASAGDAAYEQYF. The whole variable domain, filled in from reference TRBV2 and TRBJ2-7, reads EPEVTQTPSHQVTQMGQEVILRCVPISNHLYFYWYRQILGQKVEFLVSFYNNEISEKSEIFDDQFSVERPDGSNFTLKIRSTKLEDSAMYFCASAGDAAYEQYFGPGTRLTVT.

This chain uses TRBV3-1 with TRBJ2-7; D may be TRBD2 (5 bases). The CDR3 totals 15 residues. V lost 3 bases to trimming and J lost 1 base, with 13 bases between them. Germline CDR1 and CDR2: LGHDT and YNNKEL (reference sequence). DNA for the CDR3: TGTGCCAGCAGCCACTCCCGGGATTATTCCTACGAGCAGTACTTC. Amino acids: CASSHSRDYSYEQYF.

The rearrangement uses TRBV6-8 and TRBJ2-1, with D unclear. This CDR3 contains 12 residues. CDR1 and CDR2 from the germline V gene are MNHGY and SAAAGT. The V gene lost 2 bases and the J gene lost 9 bases, with 8 bases spanning the gap. The CDR3 sequence: CASSYRVAEQFF. In DNA, the CDR3 is TGTGCCAGCAGTTACCGGGTAGCTGAGCAGTTCTTC.

Points on this clonotype: The junction does not match germline at one end; this may be a read error. This chain links TRBV12-3 or TRBV12-4 with TRBJ1-1; a possible D gene is TRBD1 (6 bases). There are 14 residues in the CDR3. CDR3 loop: CASGLEGGPTEAFF. CDR3 nucleotides: TGTGCCAGCGGTTTAGAGGGGGGGCCCACTGAAGCTTTCTTT.